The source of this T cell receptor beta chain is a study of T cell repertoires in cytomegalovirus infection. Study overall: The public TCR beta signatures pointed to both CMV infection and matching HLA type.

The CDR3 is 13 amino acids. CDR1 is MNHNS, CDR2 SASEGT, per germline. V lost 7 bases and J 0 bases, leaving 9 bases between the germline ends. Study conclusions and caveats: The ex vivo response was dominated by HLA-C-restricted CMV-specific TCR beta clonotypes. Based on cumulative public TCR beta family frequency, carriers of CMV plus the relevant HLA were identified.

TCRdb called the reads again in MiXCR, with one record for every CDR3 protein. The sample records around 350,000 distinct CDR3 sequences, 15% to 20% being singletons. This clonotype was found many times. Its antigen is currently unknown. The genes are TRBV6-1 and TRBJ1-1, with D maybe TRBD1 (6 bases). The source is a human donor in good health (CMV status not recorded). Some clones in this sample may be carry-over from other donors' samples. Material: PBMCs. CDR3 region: CASTGQLNTEAFF. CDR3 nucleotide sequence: TGTGCCAGCACCGGACAGTTGAACACTGAAGCTTTCTTT.